This T cell receptor (beta chain) was captured by sequencing in a study of neoadjuvant nivolumab and ipilimumab in lung cancer. The assay was immunoSEQ multiplex PCR, and TCRdb's table has in-frame clones only and misses some. The table lists fewer than 10,000 clones, around 79% of them singletons, with approximately 7.1% in the top ten. This clone occurred a few times. The CDR3 sequence is 15 residues long. Trimming shortened V by 4 bases and J by 7 bases, and 14 bases separated the two germline ends. Germline assignment: CDR1 MNHEY and CDR2 SVGAGI. The chain recombines TRBV6-5 with TRBJ1-6; tentative D call: TRBD1 (6 bases). This sequence originates from an adult with non-small cell lung cancer. Sequences were derived from adjacent normal lung tissue, sampled after neoadjuvant nivolumab, alone or with ipilimumab, at or shortly before surgery. CDR3 sequence: CASSSTGTYNSPLHF. The CDR3 bases are TGTGCCAGCAGTTCCACCGGGACATACAATTCACCCCTCCACTTT.